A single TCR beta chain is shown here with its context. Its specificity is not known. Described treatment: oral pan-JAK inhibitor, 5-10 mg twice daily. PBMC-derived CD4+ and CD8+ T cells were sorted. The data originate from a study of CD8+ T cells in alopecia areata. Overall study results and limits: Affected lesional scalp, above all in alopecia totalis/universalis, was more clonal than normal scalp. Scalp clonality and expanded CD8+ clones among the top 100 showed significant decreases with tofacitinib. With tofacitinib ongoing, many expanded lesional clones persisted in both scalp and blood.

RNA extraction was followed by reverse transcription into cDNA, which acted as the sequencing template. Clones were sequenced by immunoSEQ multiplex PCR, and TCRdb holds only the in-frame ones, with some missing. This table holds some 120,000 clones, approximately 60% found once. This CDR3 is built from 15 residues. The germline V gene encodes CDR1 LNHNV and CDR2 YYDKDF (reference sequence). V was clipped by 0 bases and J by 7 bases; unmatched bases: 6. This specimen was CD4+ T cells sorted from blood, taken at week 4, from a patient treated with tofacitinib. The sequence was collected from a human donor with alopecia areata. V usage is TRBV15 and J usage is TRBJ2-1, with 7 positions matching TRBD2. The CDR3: CATSRDAGAANEQFF. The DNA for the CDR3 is TGTGCCACCAGCAGAGATGCGGGAGCGGCGAATGAGCAGTTCTTC.